The sequence of this TCR beta chain was determined in a study of T cell responses to AZD1222 COVID-19 vaccine. General observations from the study: The breadth and depth of Spike-specific TCRs increased once two AZD1222 doses had been given. Unmutated regions of variants are reportedly targeted by nearly half of spike-specific TCRs. Among AZD1222 vaccinees, only five to seven were seropositive at baseline. Scientists sampled the repertoires only once the peak T cell response had passed.

Measured with immunoSEQ multiplex PCR; TCRdb has only the in-frame clones, and not every one. The sample comprises 150,000 to 190,000 clones, roughly nine tenths of which are singletons, and approximately 1.4% rests with the top ten. The CDR3 loop spans 13 amino acids. V shed 6 bases and J shed 9 bases, with 15 bases lying between them. The germline CDR1 and CDR2 sequences are MGHDK and SYGVNS. Note on this clone: As yet, its antigen is unknown.

The J gene is TRBJ2-1, the V gene TRBV25-1; D possibly uses TRBD1 or TRBD2 (5 bases each). This TCR was sampled from an adult who received the AZD1222 COVID-19 vaccine. The sequences come from peripheral blood, collected 28 days after the second AZD1222 dose. The CDR3 protein is CASRQQVGTEQFF. CDR3 sequence (DNA): TGTGCCAGCAGACAACAGGTGGGGACTGAGCAGTTCTTC.